This T cell receptor beta chain stems from a study of blood T cell repertoires in COVID-19. Method: immunoSEQ multiplex PCR; TCRdb's copy keeps in-frame clones and lacks some. This repertoire shows 150,000 or so clones, over 70% found once; its top ten account for approximately 13%. The V end was cut by 6 bases, the J end by 0 bases, with 12 bases between. Per germline, CDR1 SNHLY and CDR2 FYNNEI. This CDR3 is built from 14 residues. Sequenced input: PBMCs or T cells enriched from blood (not recorded which). This chain links TRBV2 with TRBJ2-7; the D is unclear. The sequence derives from a woman aged 55 to 70 who had recovered from COVID-19. In nucleotides, the CDR3 is TGTGCCAGCAGAATGACACCGAGCTCCTACGAGCAGTACTTC. Its protein is CASRMTPSSYEQYF.